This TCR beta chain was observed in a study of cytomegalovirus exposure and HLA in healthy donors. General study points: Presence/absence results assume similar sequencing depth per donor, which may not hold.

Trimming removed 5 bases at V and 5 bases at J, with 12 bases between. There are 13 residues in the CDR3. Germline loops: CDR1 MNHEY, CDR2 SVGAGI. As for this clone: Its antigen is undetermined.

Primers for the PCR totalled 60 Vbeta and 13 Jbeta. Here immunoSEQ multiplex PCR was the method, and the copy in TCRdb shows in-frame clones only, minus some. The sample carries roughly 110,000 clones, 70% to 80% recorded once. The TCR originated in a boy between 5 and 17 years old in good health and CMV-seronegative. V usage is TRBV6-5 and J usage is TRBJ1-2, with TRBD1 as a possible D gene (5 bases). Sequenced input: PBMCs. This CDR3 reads CASSHQGGYGYTF. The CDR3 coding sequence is TGTGCCAGCAGTCACCAGGGAGGGTATGGCTACACCTTC.